The clone carrying this T cell receptor beta chain was observed a handful of times. The data originate from a study of blood T cell repertoires in COVID-19. Study-level background: Whether acute or convalescent, the COVID-19 samples came from the United States, Italy and Spain. PBMCs, B-cell-depleted T cells, or T cells were the source of the cDNA or gDNA that made up the material.

Per the authors' pipeline: How many nucleated cells were present was estimated from reference gene primer amplification. Clones were read by immunoSEQ multiplex PCR, and TCRdb kept only the in-frame ones, dropping some. D and trimming come from the DNA, and the V and J calls and clone size come from that table. Among around 40,000 clones listed, about 80% were seen once. The sample consisted of peripheral blood. The receptor was derived from a man older than 75 with active or convalescent COVID-19.

CDR3 sequence reads: CASSSPDRGEQYF. The CDR3 DNA reads TGTGCCAGCAGTTCGCCAGACAGGGGAGAGCAGTACTTC. The rearrangement joins TRBV28 to TRBJ2-7, with 8 bases matching TRBD1. The germline CDR1 and CDR2 sequences are MDHEN and SYDVKM. V trimming: 4 bases; J trimming: 7 bases; junction bases outside the gene matches: 6. The CDR3 contains 13 residues.